This record covers a single TCR beta chain. This sample was included in a study of blood T cell repertoires in COVID-19. This CDR3 comprises 12 residues. Trimming took off 2 bases at V and 6 bases at J, with 8 bases between the two ends. Some clones are missing from TCRdb's copy, which holds only in-frame ones; the method was immunoSEQ multiplex PCR. This sample has 150,000 to 200,000 clones, with roughly 80% found just once. The sequence derives from a woman aged 60-75 years with acute COVID-19. This sequence joins TRBV12-3 or TRBV12-4 and TRBJ2-7; D uncertain. Sequenced input: PBMCs or T cells enriched from blood (not recorded which). The CDR3 sequence is CASSLTRGEQYF. CDR3 bases: TGTGCCAGCAGTTTAACCAGAGGCGAGCAGTACTTC.